These 20 T cell receptor beta chains share one sample of origin, sequenced in a study of CD4 and CD8 cells across lung adenocarcinoma regions. MiXCR was run by TCRdb on the PCR reads, yielding one entry per CDR3 protein. Among some 10,000 distinct CDR3 sequences, approximately 49% were seen once, and the ten largest hold approximately 17%. Material: CD4+ T cells from the margin of a lung tumor. The receptors derive from a male donor with lung adenocarcinoma. The CD4 and CD8 labels of this study may be unreliable.

The chain has TRBV4-1 and TRBJ2-5; no clear D. V lost 2 bases, J lost 5 bases, and 12 bases lay in between. The CDR3 is 14 amino acids. Germline lookup yields CDR1 MGHRA and CDR2 YSYEKL. CDR3 in amino acids: CASSQFQDSETQYF. In DNA, the CDR3 is TGCGCCAGCAGCCAATTTCAGGATTCGGAGACCCAGTACTTC.

The chain links TRBV6-1 to TRBJ2-3; 7 bases agree with TRBD2. The CDR3 runs to 14 residues. Trimming took 6 bases from V and 1 from J; bases not matched to a gene: 4. CDR1 and CDR2 (germline): MNHNS, SASEGT. DNA for the CDR3: TGTGCCAGCAGGACCAGCGGGGGCACAGATACGCAGTATTTT. It encodes CASRTSGGTDTQYF.

This clonotype was detected only once. CDR3 protein: CATGLTSREQYF. The CDR3 DNA sequence: TGTGCCACCGGACTGACTTCTCGGGAGCAGTACTTC. This sequence joins TRBV10-3 and TRBJ2-5, with a possible D match to TRBD2 (6 bases). This CDR3 contains 12 residues. Germline V gives CDR1 ENHRY, CDR2 SYGVKD. V dropped 10 bases and J dropped 11 bases, with 20 bases sitting between them.

The chain employs TRBV7-2 and TRBJ2-5, with 13 bases identical to TRBD2. After removal of 1 base from V and 10 bases from J, the junction contained 15 bases not matched to a gene. From germline, CDR1 is SGHTA and CDR2 FQGNSA. The CDR3 length is 18 residues. The chain's CDR3 is CASSLDLRTSGGHGGQYF. The CDR3 DNA reads as TGTGCCAGCAGCTTAGACCTCCGGACTAGCGGGGGCCATGGTGGCCAGTACTTC.

The chain couples TRBV11-2 to TRBJ2-1, with 12 bases lining up with TRBD2. Germline assignment: CDR1 SGHAT and CDR2 FQNNGV. The CDR3 covers 15 residues. J was trimmed by 8 bases and V by 6 bases; bases with no gene match: 8. The CDR3 reads CASRPGLAGTYEQFF. In DNA, the CDR3 is TGTGCCAGCAGACCCGGACTAGCGGGAACATATGAGCAGTTCTTC.

This chain links TRBV4-2 with TRBJ2-1, with TRBD2 as a possible D gene (6 bases). V lost 5 bases, J lost 10 bases, and 12 bases lay in between. The CDR3 length is 12 residues. CDR1 LGHNA and CDR2 YNFKEQ come from the germline V gene. This CDR3 reads CASSLAEGEQFF. DNA of the CDR3: TGTGCCAGCAGCTTAGCGGAGGGGGAGCAGTTCTTC.

By share, this clonotype ranks as medium-sized. The chain couples TRBV27 to TRBJ2-3, with 11 bases aligning to TRBD2. V lost 8 bases to trimming and J lost 1 base; unmatched junction nucleotides: 11. The CDR3 length is 17 residues. Germline CDR1 and CDR2: MNHEY and SMNVEV (reference sequence). For the CDR3, the DNA is TGTGCCAGCGGCCCTAGCGGGGGGCTCTTCGGCACAGATACGCAGTATTTT. It codes for CASGPSGGLFGTDTQYF.

This clonotype came up many times. V gene TRBV4-1 combines with J gene TRBJ2-5; possibly TRBD1 for D (6 bases). The DNA end favors TRBJ2-7, so the J call may be wrong. The CDR3 is 13 amino acids. The V gene's germline CDR1 is MGHRA and CDR2 YSYEKL. Here the CDR3 reads CASSPSNRAEQYF. As DNA, the CDR3 is TGCGCCAGCAGCCCATCAAACAGGGCCGAGCAGTACTTC.

The rearrangement uses TRBV25-1 and TRBJ2-1; TRBD2 might be the D (7 bases). CDR3 size: 13 residues. From germline, CDR1 is MGHDK and CDR2 SYGVNS. V dropped 5 bases and J dropped 4 bases, with 9 bases sitting between them. The CDR3 here is CASSKGGYNEQFF. The CDR3 DNA reads TGTGCCAGCAGTAAGGGGGGGTACAATGAGCAGTTCTTC.

The chain employs TRBV27 and TRBJ2-3; tentatively, D is TRBD1 or TRBD2 (5 bases each). CDR3 size: 13 residues. From germline, CDR1 is MNHEY and CDR2 SMNVEV (reference sequence). V gave up 10 bases and J gave up 5 bases, with 16 bases separating them. DNA for the CDR3: TGTGCCACGGGGCCAGGCGCCAAAGATACGCAGTATTTT. It specifies CATGPGAKDTQYF.

In this sample, this clonotype turned up a few times. V gene TRBV24-1 combines with J gene TRBJ2-1; 7 bases line up with TRBD2. The CDR3 sequence is 14 residues long. Trimming took 1 base from V and 10 from J; bases not matched to a gene: 6. CDR1 is KGHDR and CDR2 is SFDVKD in the germline V gene. CDR3 sequence reads: CATSDFGSGREQFF. The CDR3 DNA is TGTGCCACCAGTGATTTTGGGTCCGGGAGGGAGCAGTTCTTC.

The CDR3 sequence: CASKRGSYEQYF. The CDR3 DNA follows: TGTGCCAGCAAGAGGGGCTCCTACGAGCAGTACTTC. The chain links TRBV6-1 to TRBJ2-7; either TRBD1 or TRBD2 may supply D (5 bases each). The ends were cut back, 7 bases at V and 0 bases at J, with 7 bases in the middle. Germline CDR1 MNHNS, CDR2 SASEGT. CDR3 length: 12 amino acids.

The chain employs TRBV6-1 and TRBJ1-5, with D hard to call. This CDR3 comprises 14 residues. V lost 3 bases and J lost 7, with 13 bases in between. The germline CDR1 and CDR2 sequences are MNHNS and SASEGT. The DNA of the CDR3 is TGTGCCAGCAGTGAGACACGGCGGTACCAGCCCCAGCATTTT. The encoded protein is CASSETRRYQPQHF.

This clonotype is deemed medium-sized. The rearrangement joins TRBV6-1 to TRBJ2-5; 8 positions match TRBD1. The DNA end is more similar to TRBJ2-7, so the J call may be wrong. The CDR3 contains 15 residues. Germline values: CDR1 MNHNS, CDR2 SASEGT. For the CDR3, the DNA is TGTGCCAGCAGTGAAGCCCCGGACAGGGCCTACGAGCAGTACTTC. It specifies CASSEAPDRAYEQYF.

V is TRBV27 and J is TRBJ2-5; D unclear. The last part of the DNA fits TRBJ2-7 better; the J call may be wrong. CDR1 MNHEY and CDR2 SMNVEV come from the germline V gene (reference sequence). The CDR3 is made up of 13 amino acids. The CDR3, as DNA: TGTGCCAGCAGTCCCGGACCCCCCTACGAGCAGTACTTC. This encodes CASSPGPPYEQYF.

Notes on this clonotype: Relative to the germline gene, one junction end is altered; a read error may explain this. This chain connects TRBV2 to TRBJ2-5; D is possibly TRBD1 or TRBD2 (5 bases each). CDR3 length: 14 residues. Germline loops: CDR1 SNHLY, CDR2 FYNNEI. The CDR3 is CAGRRGRDQDTQYF. For the CDR3, the DNA is TGTGCGGGGAGACGAGGCCGGGACCAAGATACCCAGTATTTC.

This chain joins TRBV6-5 and TRBJ2-4; no firm D call. Germline V gene data show CDR1 as MNHEY and CDR2 as SVGAGI. Trimming shortened V by 7 bases and J by 5 bases, and 21 bases separated the two germline ends. This CDR3 is 16 amino acids long. The CDR3 here is CASMVLAERDQNIQYF. The CDR3 nucleotides are TGTGCCAGCATGGTACTCGCGGAGCGAGACCAAAACATTCAGTACTTC.

This sequence joins TRBV7-6 and TRBJ1-3; D not certain. The CDR3 consists of 13 residues. V was trimmed by 1 base and J by 2 bases, leaving 3 bases between them. CDR1 SGHVS and CDR2 FNYEAQ come from the germline V gene. CDR3 in DNA: TGTGCCAGCAGCTTAGGAACTGGAAACACCATATATTTT. Protein sequence: CASSLGTGNTIYF.

This clonotype counts as medium-sized. The V and J genes are TRBV6-1 and TRBJ2-3, with TRBD1 matching over 8 bases. The CDR3 is made up of 14 amino acids. Germline CDR1 is MNHNS and CDR2 is SASEGT. With V trimmed by 2 bases and J by 3 bases, 1 base remained unmatched. The CDR3 DNA reads TGTGCCAGCAGTGAAAGGACAGGGACAGATACGCAGTATTTT. Translating gives CASSERTGTDTQYF.

The J gene is TRBJ2-1, the V gene TRBV7-7, with 11 bases aligning to TRBD2. Germline loops: CDR1 SSHAT, CDR2 FNYEAQ (reference sequence). The CDR3 is 15 amino acids. V shed 5 bases and J 9 bases; nucleotides not matched to a gene: 9. The CDR3: CASSPSTSGEGEQFF. DNA for the CDR3: TGTGCCAGCAGCCCCTCGACTAGCGGGGAGGGTGAGCAGTTCTTC.